This T cell receptor (beta chain) was obtained from a study of CXCR3-negative and CXCR3-positive naive CD8 T cells. Overall study findings and caveats: For CXCR3-positive naive cells, TRB CDR3s were more hydrophobic than those of CXCR3-negative naive cells.

Naive CD8+ T cells showed CD45RO-CCR7+CD27+CD95-. Worth noting for this clonotype: Antigen: not known.

The authors prepared UMI-labeled TRB cDNA libraries by 5' RACE. Reprocessing the 5' RACE reads, TCRdb reports a single entry for every CDR3 protein and omits DNA. The sample table includes tens of thousands of distinct CDR3 sequences. The CDR3 extends over 17 amino acids. Looked up from germline, CDR1 is MDHEN and CDR2 is SYDVKM. The sequenced sample consisted of naive CXCR3+ CD8+ T cells from blood. Subset in this sample: CD45RO-CCR7+CD27+CD95- naive CD8+ T cells expressing CXCR3 (TNR3+). This sequence originates from a human donor in good health. Some clones in this sample may be carry-over from other donors' samples. The V call is TRBV28, the J call TRBJ2-1; the TCRdb call, TRBD1, lacks DNA for checking. CDR3 loop: CASSSAHRGKVYNEQFF.